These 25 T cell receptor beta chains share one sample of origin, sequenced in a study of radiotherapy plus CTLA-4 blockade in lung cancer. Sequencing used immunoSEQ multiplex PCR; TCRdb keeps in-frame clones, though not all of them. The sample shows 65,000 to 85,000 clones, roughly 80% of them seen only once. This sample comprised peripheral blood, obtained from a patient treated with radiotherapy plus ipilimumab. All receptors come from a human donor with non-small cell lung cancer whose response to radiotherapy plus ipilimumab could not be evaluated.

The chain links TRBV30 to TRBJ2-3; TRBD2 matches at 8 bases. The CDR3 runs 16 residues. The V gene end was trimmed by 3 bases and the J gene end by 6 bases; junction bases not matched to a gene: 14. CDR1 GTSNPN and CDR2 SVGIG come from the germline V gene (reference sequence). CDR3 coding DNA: TGTGCCTGGAGCCTCAATAGCGGGACCTCCGGCGATACGCAGTATTTT. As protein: CAWSLNSGTSGDTQYF.

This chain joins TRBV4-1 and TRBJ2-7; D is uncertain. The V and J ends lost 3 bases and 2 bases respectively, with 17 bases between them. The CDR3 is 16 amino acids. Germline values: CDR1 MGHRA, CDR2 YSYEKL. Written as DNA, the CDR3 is TGCGCCAGCAGCCAGGATCGGGTACTAATAACCTACGAGCAGTACTTC. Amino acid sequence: CASSQDRVLITYEQYF.

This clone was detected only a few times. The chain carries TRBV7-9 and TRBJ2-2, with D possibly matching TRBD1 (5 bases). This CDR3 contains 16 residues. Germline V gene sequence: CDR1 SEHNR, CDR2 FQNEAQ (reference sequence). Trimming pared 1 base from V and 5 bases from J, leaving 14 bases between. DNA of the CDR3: TGTGCCAGCAGCTTAGAGCCGGGTCAGGGTACCGGGGAGCTGTTTTTT. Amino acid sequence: CASSLEPGQGTGELFF.

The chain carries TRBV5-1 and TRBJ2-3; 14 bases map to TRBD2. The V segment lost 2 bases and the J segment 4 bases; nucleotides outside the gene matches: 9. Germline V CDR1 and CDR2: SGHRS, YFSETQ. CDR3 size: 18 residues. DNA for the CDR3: TGCGCCAGCAGCTTCGGGACTAGCGGGAGAACAGCGGCAGATACGCAGTATTTT. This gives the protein CASSFGTSGRTAADTQYF.

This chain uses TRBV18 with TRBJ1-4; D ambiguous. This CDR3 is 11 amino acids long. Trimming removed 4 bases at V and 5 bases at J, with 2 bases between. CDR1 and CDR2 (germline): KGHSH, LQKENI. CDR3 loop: CASSLNEKLFF. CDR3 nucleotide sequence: TGTGCCAGCTCACTAAATGAAAAACTGTTTTTT.

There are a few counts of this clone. CDR3 loop: CASSEFETPYEQYF. The CDR3 DNA follows: TGCGCCAGCAGTGAGTTCGAGACACCCTACGAGCAGTACTTC. J is TRBJ2-7 and V is TRBV10-1; D remains ambiguous. V was shortened by 1 base and J by 2 bases, with 9 bases between the two germline ends. The germline CDR1 and CDR2 sequences are WNHNN and SYGVQD (reference sequence). The CDR3 loop spans 14 amino acids.

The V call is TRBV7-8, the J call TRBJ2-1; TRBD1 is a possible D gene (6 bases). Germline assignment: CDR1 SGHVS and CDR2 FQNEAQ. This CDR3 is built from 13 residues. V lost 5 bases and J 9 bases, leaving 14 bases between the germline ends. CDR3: CASSPDRLSEQFF. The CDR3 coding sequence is TGTGCCAGCAGCCCCGACAGGCTAAGTGAGCAGTTCTTC.

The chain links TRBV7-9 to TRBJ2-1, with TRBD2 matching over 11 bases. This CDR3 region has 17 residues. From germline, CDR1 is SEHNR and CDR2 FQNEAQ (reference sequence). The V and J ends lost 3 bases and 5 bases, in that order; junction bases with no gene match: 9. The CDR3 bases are TGTGCCAGCAGCTTTACCTGGGGACTAGCGGACAACAATGAGCAGTTCTTC. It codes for CASSFTWGLADNNEQFF.

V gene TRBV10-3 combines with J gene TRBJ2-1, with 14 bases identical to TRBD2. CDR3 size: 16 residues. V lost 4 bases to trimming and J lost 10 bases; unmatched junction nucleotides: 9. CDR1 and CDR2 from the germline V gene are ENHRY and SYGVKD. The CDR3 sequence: CAISGLGTSGSGEQFF. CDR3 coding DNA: TGTGCCATCAGTGGACTGGGGACTAGCGGGAGCGGGGAGCAGTTCTTC.

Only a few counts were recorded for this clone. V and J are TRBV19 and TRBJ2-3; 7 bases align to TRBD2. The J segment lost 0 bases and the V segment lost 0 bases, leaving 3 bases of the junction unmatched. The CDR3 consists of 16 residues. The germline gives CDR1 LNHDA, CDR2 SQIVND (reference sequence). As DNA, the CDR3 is TGTGCCAGTAGTATAGATGGGAGGGGCAGCACAGATACGCAGTATTTT. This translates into CASSIDGRGSTDTQYF.

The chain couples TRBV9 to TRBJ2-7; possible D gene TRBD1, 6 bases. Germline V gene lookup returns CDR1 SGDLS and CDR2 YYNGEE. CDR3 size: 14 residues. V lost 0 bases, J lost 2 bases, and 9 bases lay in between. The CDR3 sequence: CASSVGTAAYEQYF. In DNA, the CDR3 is TGTGCCAGCAGCGTAGGGACAGCTGCCTACGAGCAGTACTTC.

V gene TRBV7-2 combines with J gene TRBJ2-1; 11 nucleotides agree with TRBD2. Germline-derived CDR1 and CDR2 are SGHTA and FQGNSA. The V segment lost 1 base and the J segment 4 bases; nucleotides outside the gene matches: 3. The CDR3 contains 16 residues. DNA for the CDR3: TGTGCCAGCAGCTTAGTTGGGACTAGCGGTTACAATGAGCAGTTCTTC. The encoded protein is CASSLVGTSGYNEQFF.

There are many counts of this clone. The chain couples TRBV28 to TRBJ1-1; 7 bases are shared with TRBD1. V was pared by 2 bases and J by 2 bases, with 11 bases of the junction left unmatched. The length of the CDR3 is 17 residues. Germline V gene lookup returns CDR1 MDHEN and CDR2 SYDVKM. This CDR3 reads CASSLRGYGTVNTEAFF. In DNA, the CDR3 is TGTGCCAGCAGTTTAAGGGGGTACGGGACAGTCAACACTGAAGCTTTCTTT.

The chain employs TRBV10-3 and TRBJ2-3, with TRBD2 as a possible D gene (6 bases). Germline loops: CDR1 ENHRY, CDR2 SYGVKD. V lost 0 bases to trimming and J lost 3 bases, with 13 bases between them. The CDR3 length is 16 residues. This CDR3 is CAISESGSGATDTQYF. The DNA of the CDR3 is TGTGCCATCAGTGAGTCGGGTAGCGGAGCAACAGATACGCAGTATTTT.

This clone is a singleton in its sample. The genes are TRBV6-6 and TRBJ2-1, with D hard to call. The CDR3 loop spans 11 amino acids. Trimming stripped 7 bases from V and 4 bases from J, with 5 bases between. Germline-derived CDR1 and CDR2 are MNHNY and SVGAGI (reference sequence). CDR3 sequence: CASTEYNEQFF. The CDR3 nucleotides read TGTGCCAGCACGGAGTACAATGAGCAGTTCTTC.

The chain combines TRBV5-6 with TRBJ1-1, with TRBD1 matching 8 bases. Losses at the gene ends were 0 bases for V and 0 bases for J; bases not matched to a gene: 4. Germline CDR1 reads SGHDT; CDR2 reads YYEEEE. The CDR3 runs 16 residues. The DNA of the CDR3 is TGTGCCAGCAGCTTGGGACAGGGGATGATGAACACTGAAGCTTTCTTT. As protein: CASSLGQGMMNTEAFF. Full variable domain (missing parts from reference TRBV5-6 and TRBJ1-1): DAGVTQSPTHLIKTRGQQVTLRCSPKSGHDTVSWYQQALGQGPQFIFQYYEEEERQRGNFPDRFSGHQFPNYSSELNVNALLLGDSALYLCASSLGQGMMNTEAFFGQGTRLTVV.

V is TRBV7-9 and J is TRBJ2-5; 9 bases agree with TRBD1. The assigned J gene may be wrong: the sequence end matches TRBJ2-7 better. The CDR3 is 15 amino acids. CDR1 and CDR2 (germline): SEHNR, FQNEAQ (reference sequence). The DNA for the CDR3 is TGTGCCAGCAGCTCTACCGGGACAGGGTCCTACGAGCAGTACTTC. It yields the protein CASSSTGTGSYEQYF.

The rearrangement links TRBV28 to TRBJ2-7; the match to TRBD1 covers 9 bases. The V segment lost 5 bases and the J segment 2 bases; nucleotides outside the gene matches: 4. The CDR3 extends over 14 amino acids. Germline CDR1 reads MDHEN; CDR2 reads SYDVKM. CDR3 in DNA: TGTGCCAGCAGTCCGGACAGGGGCACCTACGAGCAGTACTTC. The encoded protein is CASSPDRGTYEQYF.

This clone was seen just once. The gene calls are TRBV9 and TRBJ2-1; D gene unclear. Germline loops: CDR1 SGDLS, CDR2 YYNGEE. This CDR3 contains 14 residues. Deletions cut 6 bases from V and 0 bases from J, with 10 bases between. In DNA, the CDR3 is TGTGCCAGCAACCCCTCGAGCTCCTACAATGAGCAGTTCTTC. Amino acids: CASNPSSSYNEQFF.

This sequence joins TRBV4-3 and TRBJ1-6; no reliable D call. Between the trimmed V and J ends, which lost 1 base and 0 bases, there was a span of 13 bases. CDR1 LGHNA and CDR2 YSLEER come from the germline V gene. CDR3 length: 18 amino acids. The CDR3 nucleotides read TGCGCCAGCAGCCAAGCTCTGACGGGGAGCTCCTATAATTCACCCCTCCACTTT. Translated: CASSQALTGSSYNSPLHF.

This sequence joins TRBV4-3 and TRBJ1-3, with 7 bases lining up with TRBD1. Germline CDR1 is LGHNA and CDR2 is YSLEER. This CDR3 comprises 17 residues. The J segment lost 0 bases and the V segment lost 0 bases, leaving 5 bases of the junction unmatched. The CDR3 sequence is CASSQDREGASGNTIYF. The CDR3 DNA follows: TGCGCCAGCAGCCAAGATCGGGAGGGGGCCTCTGGAAACACCATATATTTT.

The CDR3: CASSQDSGRGETQYF. The DNA for the CDR3 is TGCGCCAGCAGCCAAGATAGCGGGCGGGGGGAGACCCAGTACTTC. The rearrangement joins TRBV4-3 to TRBJ2-5, with TRBD2 matching 7 bases. CDR1 and CDR2 from the germline V gene are LGHNA and YSLEER. Unmatched junction bases numbered 6, after V lost 0 bases and J lost 5 bases. The length of the CDR3 is 15 residues.

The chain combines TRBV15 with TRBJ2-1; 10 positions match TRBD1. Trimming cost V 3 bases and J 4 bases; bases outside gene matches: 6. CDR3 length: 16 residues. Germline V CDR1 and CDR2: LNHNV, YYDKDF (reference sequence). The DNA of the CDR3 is TGTGCCACCAGCAGGAGGACAGGGGGGGATTACAATGAGCAGTTCTTC. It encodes CATSRRTGGDYNEQFF.

CDR3 protein: CASSVGARGSGNTIYF. The DNA for the CDR3 is TGTGCCAGCAGCGTTGGGGCTAGGGGCTCTGGAAACACCATATATTTT. The chain is built from TRBV9 and TRBJ1-3; perhaps TRBD1 as D (5 bases). The CDR3 extends over 16 amino acids. The germline V gene encodes CDR1 SGDLS and CDR2 YYNGEE. The V end was cut by 2 bases, the J end by 0 bases, with 12 bases between.

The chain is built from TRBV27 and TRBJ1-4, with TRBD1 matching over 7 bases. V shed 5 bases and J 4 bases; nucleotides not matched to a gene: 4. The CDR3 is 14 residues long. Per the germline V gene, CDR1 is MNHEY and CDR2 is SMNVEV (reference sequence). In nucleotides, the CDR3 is TGTGCCAGCAGTAACAGGGGTTTTAATGAAAAACTGTTTTTT. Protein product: CASSNRGFNEKLFF. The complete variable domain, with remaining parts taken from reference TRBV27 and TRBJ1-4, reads EAQVTQNPRYLITVTGKKLTVTCSQNMNHEYMSWYRQDPGLGLRQIYYSMNVEVTDKGDVPEGYKVSRKEKRNFPLILESPSPNQTSLYFCASSNRGFNEKLFFGSGTQLSVL.